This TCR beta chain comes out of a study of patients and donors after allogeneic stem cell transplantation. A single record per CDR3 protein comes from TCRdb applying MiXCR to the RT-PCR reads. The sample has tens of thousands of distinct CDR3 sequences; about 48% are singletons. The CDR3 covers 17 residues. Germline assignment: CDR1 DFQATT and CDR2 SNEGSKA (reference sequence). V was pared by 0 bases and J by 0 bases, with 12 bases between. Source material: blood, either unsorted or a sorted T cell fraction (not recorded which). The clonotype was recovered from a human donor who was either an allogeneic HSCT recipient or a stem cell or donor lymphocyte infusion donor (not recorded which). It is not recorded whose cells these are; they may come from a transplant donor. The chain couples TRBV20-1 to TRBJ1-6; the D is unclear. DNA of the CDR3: TGCAGTGCTAGAGATGGGTTGAGGAGCTCCTATAATTCACCCCTCCACTTT. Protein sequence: CSARDGLRSSYNSPLHF.